The entry below describes one T cell receptor beta chain. The antigen is undetermined. Method: immunoSEQ multiplex PCR; TCRdb's copy keeps in-frame clones and lacks some. Of 350,000 to 500,000 clones listed, 90% are singletons. The CDR3 loop spans 14 amino acids. V shed 8 bases, J shed 6 bases, and the junction held 10 bases outside the gene matches. CDR1 is MNHEY and CDR2 is SVGAGI in the germline V gene. Specified treatment: around 19 received Ad26.COV2.S at low or high dose, single or two shots; about 5 received placebo; per-sample allocation not given. Sampling took place 63 days after the first vaccine or placebo injection. This sample is part of a study of Ad26.COV2.S vaccination and SARS-CoV-2 variants. At the level of the study: Once or twice, 56 days apart, Ad26.COV2.S was delivered intramuscularly.

Overall study findings and caveats: It was vaccine recipients, not placebo recipients, who had the higher spike-specific TCR breadth. Reports say spike-specific CD8+ and CD4+ T cell responses covered substantial breadth after vaccination.

This receptor was identified in a person aged 18-65 years who received the Ad26.COV2.S COVID-19 vaccine or a placebo. The material sequenced was peripheral blood, taken in a trial of Ad26.COV2.S vaccine versus placebo. This chain links TRBV6-5 with TRBJ1-5; 7 bases fit TRBD1. CDR3 in amino acids: CASGRRDSPQPQHF. In nucleotides, the CDR3 is TGTGCCAGCGGACGCCGGGACAGTCCTCAGCCCCAGCATTTT.